This TCR beta chain stems from a study of blood T cell repertoires in COVID-19. The CDR3 is 15 amino acids. Per germline, CDR1 SGHVS and CDR2 FNYEAQ. The junction had 10 bases not matched to a gene; V was cut back by 6 bases and J by 4 bases. The method was immunoSEQ multiplex PCR; TCRdb's version includes in-frame clones alone and lacks a portion of them. The sample includes under 400,000 clones, roughly 90% seen only once; the top ten take 0.95% to 1.1%. Individuals aged roughly 18 to 100 years were recruited from about two dozen US areas. The clonotype originates from a woman in her twenties or thirties who had been exposed to COVID-19. This chain links TRBV7-6 with TRBJ1-1; TRBD1 agrees at 8 bases. The sample was PBMCs or T cells enriched from blood (not recorded which). The CDR3 DNA sequence: TGTGCCAGCAGGCCTCAACAGGGGGGTGGCACTGAAGCTTTCTTT. Protein product: CASRPQQGGGTEAFF. Based on the CDR3 plus reference TRBV7-6 and TRBJ1-1, the full variable domain is GAGVSQSPRYKVTKRGQDVALRCDPISGHVSLYWYRQALGQGPEFLTYFNYEAQQDKSGLPNDRFSAERPEGSISTLTIQRTEQRDSAMYRCASRPQQGGGTEAFFGQGTRLTVV.